This entry is about one T cell receptor (beta chain). What it binds is unknown. Per sample, no less than 6 micrograms of total RNA were extracted. A second PCR of 7 to 11 cycles used a sample-barcoded 5' primer and a J-beta primer mix. Each cDNA molecule, via a template-switch adaptor with 12 random nucleotides, was tagged. TCRdb itself ran the 5' RACE reads through MiXCR, one entry per CDR3 protein. Of 1.5 million to 2 million distinct CDR3 sequences listed, about two fifths are singletons. This entry comes from a study of blood T cells in healthy people across ages. Whole-study findings and limits: Roughly linearly, TCR beta diversity per million T cells fell as age increased. There was no known CMV status for donors, so expanded clonotype changes were possibly confounded.

The CDR3 has 17 residues. Trimming left V 0 bases short and J 0 bases short, with 9 bases between. Germline V gene lookup returns CDR1 SGHDN and CDR2 FVKESK. This rearrangement joins TRBV14 to TRBJ2-6; D is uncertain. This TCR was sampled from a human donor in good health. Sequenced sample: blood. CDR3 DNA: TGTGCCAGCAGCCAAGAATATTGGGTCTCTGGGGCCAACGTCCTGACTTTC. The encoded protein is CASSQEYWVSGANVLTF.